The source of this T cell receptor (beta chain) is a study of molecular identifiers for immune sequencing clone quantification (dated by TCRdb to between 2017 and 2018). Background on the whole study: For a replicate experiment, RNA from around 20,000 or 100,000 naive CD8 T cells was divided into five aliquots, of which four were sequenced. This methods study used CD8 T cells to benchmark TCR RNA copy counting and molecular-identifier clustering-based TCR repertoire sequencing (MIDCIRS). Beyond this particular receptor, the publication reports: Identical TCR molecules sharing a barcode could cause highly expanded clone sizes to be underestimated. Even against a background of some 1 million naive CD8 T cells, spiked-in Jurkat TCR RNA amounting to a single cell's worth was reported to be detectable. Spiked-in Jurkat TCR RNA (10 copies' worth), which is not part of the donor repertoire, was contained in the naive libraries. Clones above 20 RNA copies held over 99% of molecules in CMV-specific effector cells but under 1% in naive cells. Modeling gave roughly 3 recovered TCR RNA copies per cell versus around 10 by digital PCR, implying roughly 29% capture efficiency. When barcode sub-clustering was omitted, TCR diversity was inflated by chimeric consensus sequences, with chimeras reaching as high as 47%.

Libraries of naive CD8 T cells were built from anywhere between about 17,000 and 1,000,000 sorted cells, with 10%, 30% or 50% of the purified RNA used. Naive CD8 T cells, defined as CD8+CD4-CCR7+CD45RA+, were FACS-sorted into RLT Plus buffer on a BD FACSAria II. More than 8 TCR copies' worth of Jurkat RNA were spiked into roughly 17,000-1,100,000 naive CD8 T cell samples to test detection sensitivity. CD8 T cells were enriched with RosetteSep CD8+ T Cell Enrichment Cocktail and Ficoll-Paque, followed by ACK red cell lysis. To prepare the library, PCR was applied. The data were produced on an Illumina HiSeq 4000. Bulk TCR libraries were prepared as previously described, using TCR primers listed in Table S5. The Qiagen AllPrep DNA/RNA kit was used to purify total RNA. Before analysis, reads from multiple sequencing runs of the same library were pooled. The authors processed their data as follows. Only reads with exact TCR constant sequence were kept, trimmed to 150 nt, and grouped by their 12-nt molecular barcodes. Reads inside each barcode group were sub-clustered using a 15% Levenshtein threshold, and a quality-weighted consensus sequence was constructed for each RNA molecule. Non-functional sequences were removed, as were lower-count sequences one edit away from another. Barcode sub-clusters with fewer than 20% of the maximum read count were removed, based on fitting two negative binomial distributions. TCRdb applied fastp at Q25 and MiXCR to the public reads, then kept only in-frame beta chains. Rows with a matching CDR3 protein are joined into one entry that keeps the most common DNA and genes. The V and J calls and clone size are TCRdb's, not the authors'. The sample table lists around 460,000 distinct CDR3 sequences, 20% to 25% of them with a count of one. Of the sample, about 0.84% falls within the top ten clones.

Concerning this clonotype: Its antigen remains undetermined. No base-level quality is on record; no much larger clone is a single base apart.

The junction shows trimming of 2 bases on V and 0 bases on J, plus 19 bases between the germline ends. The CDR3, cysteine through phenylalanine, is 18 amino acids long. The DNA shown is the 54-base CDR3, in frame from base 1. From the germline V gene, CDR1 is MGHRA and CDR2 is YSYEKL. The TCR sequence derives from a human donor in good health. Some libraries in this study had Jurkat cell RNA spiked in. Sequences were obtained from naive CD8+ T cells from blood, with Jurkat cell RNA spiked in. The cell subset or site label here, explained by the study, means: FACS-sorted CD8+CD4-CCR7+CD45RA+ naive T cells. The sequence is built from TRBV4-1 and TRBJ2-5, with the D segment possibly TRBD1 or TRBD2, each aligning over 6 bases. For the CDR3, the sequence is CASSQLPLGGDNQETQYF. The DNA sequence is given as TGCGCCAGCAGCCAACTCCCCTTGGGCGGGGACAACCAAGAGACCCAGTACTTC.